The 26 T cell receptor beta chains listed next were all sequenced from one sample in a study of shared clonotypes between healthy human individuals. Only in-frame clones appear in the TCRdb table, and some are missing; sequencing was by immunoSEQ multiplex PCR. This table holds about 460,000 clones, around 77% found once. Input material: PBMCs. The origin of the receptors is a woman aged 40 to 49 in good health. Some clones in this sample may be carry-over from other donors' samples.

The V gene is TRBV9, the J gene TRBJ2-3; 8 bases map to TRBD2. Germline lookup yields CDR1 SGDLS and CDR2 YYNGEE. V was clipped by 3 bases and J by 4 bases; unmatched bases: 10. There are 16 residues in the CDR3. CDR3 nucleotide sequence: TGTGCCAGCAGCGAGGCGGCGGGAGGTGTTCCAGATACGCAGTATTTT. The encoded protein is CASSEAAGGVPDTQYF.

The V gene is TRBV7-2, the J gene TRBJ2-7, with D possibly TRBD2 on 5 matching bases. Germline V gives CDR1 SGHTA, CDR2 FQGNSA. The V end was cut by 0 bases, the J end by 4 bases, with 10 bases between. This CDR3 has 14 amino acids. CDR3 amino acids: CASSLALSGYEQYF. The CDR3 DNA reads TGTGCCAGCAGCTTAGCGCTTTCGGGATACGAGCAGTACTTC.

The V gene is TRBV28, the J gene TRBJ2-3, with TRBD2 matching 7 bases. The V segment lost 3 bases and the J segment 5 bases; nucleotides outside the gene matches: 8. CDR3 size: 15 residues. The V gene's germline CDR1 is MDHEN and CDR2 SYDVKM. CDR3 sequence reads: CASSFEYPGGDTQYF. The CDR3 region has the DNA TGTGCCAGCAGTTTCGAATACCCGGGGGGAGATACGCAGTATTTT.

This chain joins TRBV15 and TRBJ1-1; D unclear. Germline CDR1 reads LNHNV; CDR2 reads YYDKDF (reference sequence). V was shortened by 4 bases and J by 3 bases, with 9 bases between the two germline ends. The CDR3 extends over 13 amino acids. The CDR3 is CATSKDWDTEAFF. CDR3 nucleotide sequence: TGTGCCACCAGCAAAGATTGGGACACTGAAGCTTTCTTT.

This clone has a single count. The chain uses TRBV7-2 and TRBJ2-3; possibly TRBD2 for D (6 bases). Germline lookup yields CDR1 SGHTA and CDR2 FQGNSA. V was clipped by 2 bases and J by 2 bases, with 8 bases between them. The CDR3 spans 14 residues. CDR3 amino acids: CASSLRGITDTQYF. The CDR3 bases are TGTGCCAGCAGCTTACGGGGGATCACAGATACGCAGTATTTT.

This chain connects TRBV5-1 to TRBJ2-5, with 9 bases fitting TRBD2. Germline lookup yields CDR1 SGHRS and CDR2 YFSETQ. There are 15 residues in the CDR3. V lost 4 bases, J lost 0 bases, and 4 bases stayed unmatched. CDR3 loop: CASSRLAGYQETQYF. CDR3 sequence (DNA): TGCGCCAGCAGCCGGCTAGCGGGATACCAAGAGACCCAGTACTTC.

The chain couples TRBV28 to TRBJ1-1; maybe TRBD1 (5 bases). V was shortened by 6 bases and J by 0 bases, with 14 bases between the two germline ends. Germline CDR1 is MDHEN and CDR2 is SYDVKM. The length of the CDR3 is 15 residues. The CDR3 spells CASSPAGVVNTEAFF. CDR3 in DNA: TGTGCCAGCAGCCCGGCGGGGGTCGTGAACACTGAAGCTTTCTTT.

The chain combines TRBV10-1 with TRBJ2-1; D call uncertain. The ends were cut back, 5 bases at V and 1 base at J, with 9 bases in the middle. Germline lookup yields CDR1 WNHNN and CDR2 SYGVQD (reference sequence). The CDR3 loop spans 14 amino acids. CDR3 DNA: TGCGCCAGCAGTCGGACGGAGTCCTACAATGAGCAGTTCTTC. Encoded protein: CASSRTESYNEQFF.

Of note for this clone: A far larger clone is just one base off, so this is likely a read error. The chain links TRBV6-4 to TRBJ2-3; 8 positions match TRBD2. CDR3 length: 15 residues. J gave up 0 bases and V 4 bases, and 3 bases lay outside the gene matches. Germline CDR1 MRHNA, CDR2 SNTAGT. The DNA of the CDR3 is TGTGCCAGCAGTGGCTCTAGCGGGAGCACAGATACGCAGTATTTT. Its translation is CASSGSSGSTDTQYF.

The gene calls are TRBV5-1 and TRBJ2-2; a possible D gene is TRBD2 (6 bases). The CDR3 is made up of 15 amino acids. Trimming removed 7 bases from V and 5 bases from J, with 18 bases in between. Germline CDR1 reads SGHRS; CDR2 reads YFSETQ. CDR3 sequence (DNA): TGCGCCAGCCGAGACGGTACGGGAGAAACCGGGGAGCTGTTTTTT. Encoded protein: CASRDGTGETGELFF.

The genes are TRBV2 and TRBJ2-1; possibly TRBD1 for D (5 bases). The germline V and J ends were trimmed by 2 bases and 1 base, with 9 bases remaining between them. Germline V gives CDR1 SNHLY, CDR2 FYNNEI. This CDR3 is built from 15 residues. CDR3 protein: CASSEQSGSYNEQFF. As DNA, the CDR3 is TGTGCCAGCAGTGAACAATCAGGGTCCTACAATGAGCAGTTCTTC.

Note on this clone: In the same sample, other DNA sequences code for this CDR3. V gene TRBV18 combines with J gene TRBJ1-3, with D possibly TRBD1 on 5 matching bases. The CDR3 totals 14 residues. V dropped 6 bases and J dropped 2 bases, with 11 bases sitting between them. The germline V gene has CDR1 KGHSH and CDR2 LQKENI. The CDR3 spells CASSPGTTGNTIYF. CDR3 nucleotides: TGTGCCAGCTCCCCAGGGACGACTGGAAACACCATATATTTT.

The genes are TRBV15 and TRBJ2-1; 9 nucleotides agree with TRBD1. There are 16 residues in the CDR3. Losses at the gene ends were 4 bases for V and 5 bases for J; bases not matched to a gene: 9. Germline-derived CDR1 and CDR2 are LNHNV and YYDKDF (reference sequence). The CDR3 loop reads CATSKDRGARDNEQFF. The CDR3 DNA is TGTGCCACCAGCAAGGACAGGGGTGCGCGGGACAATGAGCAGTTCTTC.

J is TRBJ1-5 and V is TRBV6-1; 11 nucleotides agree with TRBD1. V gave up 5 bases and J gave up 6 bases; unmatched junction bases: 6. The CDR3 extends over 15 amino acids. From germline, CDR1 is MNHNS and CDR2 SASEGT. The CDR3 sequence is CASSSGTGGGQPQHF. CDR3 nucleotide sequence: TGTGCCAGCAGTTCCGGGACAGGGGGTGGTCAGCCCCAGCATTTT.

This clone has just a few counts. This chain connects TRBV4-3 to TRBJ2-7; no definite D call. Germline CDR1 is LGHNA and CDR2 is YSLEER. The CDR3 contains 14 residues. V was trimmed by 0 bases and J by 3 bases, leaving 9 bases between them. The chain's CDR3 is CASSQDRAGYEQYF. Here the CDR3 DNA reads TGCGCCAGCAGCCAAGATCGGGCAGGCTACGAGCAGTACTTC.

CDR3 protein: CASSIVAGGPYEQYF. CDR3 bases: TGTGCCAGTAGTATTGTAGCGGGAGGACCCTACGAGCAGTACTTC. The genes are TRBV19 and TRBJ2-7; TRBD2 matches at 10 bases. With V trimmed by 3 bases and J by 2 bases, 4 bases remained unmatched. CDR1 is LNHDA and CDR2 is SQIVND in the germline V gene (reference sequence). The CDR3 sequence is 15 residues long.

Only one count was recorded for this clone. The chain combines TRBV6-1 with TRBJ2-5; weak D call: TRBD2 (6 bases). The V end was cut by 5 bases, the J end by 5 bases, with 12 bases between. The CDR3 runs 13 residues. Per the germline V gene, CDR1 is MNHNS and CDR2 is SASEGT. DNA of the CDR3: TGTGCCAGCAGTTCGGCGGGGTGGGAGACCCAGTACTTC. Translating it yields CASSSAGWETQYF.

Note on this clone: This likely traces to a read error, being one base from a far larger clone. The V call is TRBV9, the J call TRBJ2-3; no clear D. CDR3 size: 16 residues. V gave up 3 bases and J gave up 2 bases, with 16 bases separating them. CDR1 is SGDLS and CDR2 is YYNGEE in the germline V gene. The CDR3 loop reads CASSETGRSHTDTQYF. The DNA for the CDR3 is TGTGCCAGCAGCGAGACCGGACGGAGCCACACAGATACGCAGTATTTT.

The J gene is TRBJ2-7, the V gene TRBV7-2, with D possibly matching TRBD2 (6 bases). The germline gives CDR1 SGHTA, CDR2 FQGNSA. The CDR3 length is 15 residues. V was pared by 1 base and J by 2 bases, with 12 bases between. CDR3 protein: CASSLVAGSPYEQYF. DNA of the CDR3: TGTGCCAGCAGCTTAGTAGCCGGGAGTCCCTACGAGCAGTACTTC.

The chain's CDR3 is CASRDNSYNEQFF. CDR3 in DNA: TGTGCCAGCAGGGACAACTCCTACAATGAGCAGTTCTTC. J is TRBJ2-1 and V is TRBV7-2; maybe TRBD1 (5 bases). Germline CDR1 reads SGHTA; CDR2 reads FQGNSA. V lost 6 bases and J 0 bases, leaving 6 bases between the germline ends. The CDR3 is 13 residues long.

This chain uses TRBV27 with TRBJ2-2; D is ambiguous. Germline CDR1 and CDR2: MNHEY and SMNVEV (reference sequence). V dropped 3 bases and J dropped 6 bases, with 8 bases sitting between them. There are 13 residues in the CDR3. CDR3: CASSFPGPGELFF. DNA of the CDR3: TGTGCCAGCAGTTTTCCCGGCCCCGGGGAGCTGTTTTTT.

A single count supports this clone. V usage is TRBV5-4 and J usage is TRBJ2-5; no definite D call. Germline CDR1 SGHNT, CDR2 YYREEE (reference sequence). V was shortened by 2 bases and J by 5 bases, with 10 bases between the two germline ends. The CDR3 sequence is 13 residues long. The CDR3 spells CASSFQERETQYF. The DNA of the CDR3 is TGTGCCAGCAGCTTCCAGGAGCGTGAGACCCAGTACTTC.

The CDR3 DNA reads as TGTGCCAGCAGGCCCGTCGCAGTTAGCAATCAGCCCCAGCATTTT. It yields the protein CASRPVAVSNQPQHF. The chain joins TRBV6-5 to TRBJ1-5; D is ambiguous. V shed 6 bases and J shed 0 bases, with 12 bases lying between them. This CDR3 has 15 residues. Germline lookup yields CDR1 MNHEY and CDR2 SVGAGI.

The chain recombines TRBV18 with TRBJ2-5, with 9 bases fitting TRBD2. The DNA end favors TRBJ2-7, so the J call may be wrong. In germline, CDR1 is KGHSH, CDR2 LQKENI. The CDR3 runs 15 residues. The CDR3: CASSPRLAEPYEQYF. The CDR3, as DNA: TGTGCCAGCTCACCGAGACTAGCGGAGCCCTACGAGCAGTACTTC.

This chain uses TRBV9 with TRBJ2-7, with a possible D match to TRBD2 (7 bases). Germline CDR1 reads SGDLS; CDR2 reads YYNGEE. CDR3 length equals 16 residues. Trimming cost V 3 bases and J 5 bases, with 21 bases left between them. The CDR3 sequence is CASSAYPGAGADEQYF. Here the CDR3 DNA reads TGTGCCAGCAGCGCCTACCCGGGGGCGGGGGCTGACGAGCAGTACTTC.

The DNA of the CDR3 is TGTGCCAGCAGCCCTGAGGACCCCCGGGGCCATGAGCAGTTCTTC. Protein sequence: CASSPEDPRGHEQFF. The genes are TRBV13 and TRBJ2-1, with D perhaps assigned TRBD1 or TRBD2 (5 bases each). Trimming took off 5 bases at V and 8 bases at J, with 19 bases between the two ends. This CDR3 spans 15 amino acids. Germline-derived CDR1 and CDR2 are PRHDT and FYEKMQ (reference sequence).